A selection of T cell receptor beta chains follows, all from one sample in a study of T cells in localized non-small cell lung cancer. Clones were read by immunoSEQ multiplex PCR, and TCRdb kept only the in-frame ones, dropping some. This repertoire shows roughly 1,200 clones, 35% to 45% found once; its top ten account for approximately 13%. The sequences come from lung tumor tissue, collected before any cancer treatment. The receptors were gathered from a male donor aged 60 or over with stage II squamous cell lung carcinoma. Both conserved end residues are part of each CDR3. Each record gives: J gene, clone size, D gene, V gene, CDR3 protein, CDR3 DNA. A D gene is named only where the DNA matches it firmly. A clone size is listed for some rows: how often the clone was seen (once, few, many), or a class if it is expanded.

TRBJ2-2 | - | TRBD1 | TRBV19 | CASRDRGNTGELFF | TGTGCCAGCCGGGACAGGGGGAACACCGGGGAGCTGTTTTTT
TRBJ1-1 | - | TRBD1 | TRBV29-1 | CSVPGTVRDLNTEAFF | TGCAGCGTCCCCGGGACAGTAAGAGATTTGAACACTGAAGCTTTCTTT
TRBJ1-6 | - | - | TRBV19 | CASSLDFNSPLHF | TGTGCCAGTAGTCTTGACTTCAATTCACCCCTCCACTTT
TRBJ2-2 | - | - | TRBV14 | CASSQEAGKNTGELFF | TGTGCCAGCAGCCAAGAAGCAGGGAAGAACACCGGGGAGCTGTTTTTT
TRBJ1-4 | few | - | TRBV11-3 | CASSFRGDSTGEKLFF | TGTGCCAGCAGCTTTAGAGGGGACTCCACGGGTGAAAAACTGTTTTTT
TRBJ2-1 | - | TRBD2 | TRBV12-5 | CASGFGGRINEQFF | TGTGCTAGTGGTTTCGGCGGGAGAATTAATGAGCAGTTCTTC
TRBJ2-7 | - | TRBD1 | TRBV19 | CASSSRQGNYEQYF | TGTGCCAGTAGTAGCAGACAGGGGAACTACGAGCAGTACTTC
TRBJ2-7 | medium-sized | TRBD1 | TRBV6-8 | CAIKGQGPSYEQYF | TGTGCCATCAAAGGACAGGGCCCCTCCTACGAGCAGTACTTC
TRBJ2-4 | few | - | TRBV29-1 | CSVAQGSNIQYF | TGCAGCGTTGCCCAGGGCTCAAACATTCAGTACTTC
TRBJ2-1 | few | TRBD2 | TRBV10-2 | CASSFSLAGYNEQFF | TGCGCCAGCAGTTTTTCTCTAGCGGGATACAATGAGCAGTTCTTC
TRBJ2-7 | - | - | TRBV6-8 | CASLLAKGISYEQYF | TGTGCCAGCCTCCTTGCAAAGGGAATTTCCTACGAGCAGTACTTC
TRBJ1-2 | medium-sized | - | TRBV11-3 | CASTEGQGRDYGYTF | TGTGCCAGCACCGAAGGGCAGGGCCGGGACTATGGCTACACCTTC
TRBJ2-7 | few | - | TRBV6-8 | CASNSGTSEQYF | TGTGCCAGCAATTCCGGGACCTCCGAGCAGTACTTC
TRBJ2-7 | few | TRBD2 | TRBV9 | CASSPFSGWGEQYF | TGTGCCAGCAGCCCTTTTAGCGGGTGGGGCGAGCAGTACTTC
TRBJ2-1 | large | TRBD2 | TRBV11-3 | CASSPGTSGGPRYNEQFF | TGTGCTAGCAGCCCGGGGACTAGCGGGGGGCCAAGGTACAATGAGCAGTTCTTC
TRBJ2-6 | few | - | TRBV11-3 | CASSLRASGANVLTF | TGTGCCAGCAGCTTGAGGGCCTCTGGGGCCAACGTCCTGACTTTC
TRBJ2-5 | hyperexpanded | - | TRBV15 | CATSRDDVEAETQYF | TGTGCCACCAGCAGAGATGATGTGGAGGCAGAGACCCAGTACTTC
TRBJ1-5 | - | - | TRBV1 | CASSQDRGNQPQHF | TGCGCCAGCAGCCAGGACAGGGGCAATCAGCCCCAGCATTTT
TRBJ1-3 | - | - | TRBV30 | CAWILRRAGGNTIYF | TGTGCCTGGATCCTCCGAAGGGCAGGGGGAAACACCATATATTTT
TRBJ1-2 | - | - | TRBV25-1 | CASSDMDAGYTF | TGTGCCAGCAGTGACATGGACGCTGGCTACACCTTC
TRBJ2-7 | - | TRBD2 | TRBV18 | CASSRTSQLAGYEQYF | TGTGCCAGCTCACGAACCTCGCAACTAGCGGGGTACGAGCAGTACTTC
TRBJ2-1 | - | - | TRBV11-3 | CASSLGVMTTTYNEQFF | TGTGCCAGCAGCTTAGGAGTTATGACTACGACTTACAATGAGCAGTTCTTC